This T cell receptor beta chain was captured in a study of T cell changes during pregnancy in multiple sclerosis. The CDR3 has 12 amino acids. The germline gives CDR1 SEHNR, CDR2 FQNEAQ (reference sequence). V was clipped by 4 bases and J by 5 bases, with 6 bases between them. TCRdb's table, derived via immunoSEQ multiplex PCR, lists solely in-frame clones and lacks some. The repertoire holds around 69,000 clones, with over 80% as singletons. V and J are TRBV7-9 and TRBJ1-5; D gene ambiguous. The receptor was isolated from a female donor in good health, enrolled as a control in a pregnancy study. The specimen was peripheral blood, collected in the third trimester of pregnancy. The CDR3 spells CASSSPHQPQHF. The CDR3 DNA reads as TGTGCCAGCAGCTCCCCTCATCAGCCCCAGCATTTT.